This T cell receptor (beta chain) derives from a study of CD8 T cells in Susac syndrome. The germline gives CDR1 SNHLY, CDR2 FYNNEI. The CDR3 runs to 11 residues. Trimming removed 7 bases from V and 8 bases from J, with 11 bases in between. The table lists this clonotype with a count of one. The authors reverse transcribed roughly 0.5 to 1 ug RNA with random hexamers. TCRdb processed the immunoSEQ multiplex PCR reads anew with MiXCR; each CDR3 protein has one entry. The profile shows about 76,000 distinct CDR3 sequences, under 95% of them singletons. This chain connects TRBV2 to TRBJ1-1; D unresolved. Material: CD8+ T cells from PBMCs. This receptor was taken from a human donor with Susac syndrome. The CDR3 reads CASTGTEEAFF. For the CDR3, the DNA is TGTGCCAGCACCGGAACCGAAGAAGCTTTCTTT.